These 15 T cell receptor beta chains share one sample of origin, sequenced in a study of shared clonotypes between healthy human individuals (TCRdb year 2020). Library prep was done by the immunoSEQ multiplex PCR assay. TCRdb mirrors the immuneACCESS table, restricted to in-frame sequences. Some clones are absent from its copies; in checked studies, under half trace to an unresolved V gene, and the reason for the others is unknown. Here the sample has about 660,000 clones; roughly 70% occur a single time. The leading ten clones occupy approximately 1.7% of the sample. Sequenced sample: memory CD4+ T cells sorted from blood. This specimen's cell subset or site label, interpreted: CD45RA-negative fraction. Every receptor here comes from a woman aged 25 to 45 in good health.

This clone was counted once. This chain joins TRBV5-1 and TRBJ1-2; D call uncertain. In germline, CDR1 is SGHRS, CDR2 YFSETQ. The CDR3 is 13 amino acids. V was trimmed by 4 bases and J by 7 bases, leaving 14 bases between them. The CDR3 region is CASSREVLGGYTF. Written as DNA, the CDR3 is TGCGCCAGCAGCCGGGAGGTCTTGGGTGGCTACACCTTC. The entire variable domain, with the rest obtained from reference TRBV5-1 and TRBJ1-2, is as follows: KAGVTQTPRYLIKTRGQQVTLSCSPISGHRSVSWYQQTPGQGLQFLFEYFSETQRNKGNFPGRFSGRQFSNSRSEMNVSTLELGDSALYLCASSREVLGGYTFGSGTRLTVV.

The V gene is TRBV5-1, the J gene TRBJ1-5; 8 nucleotides match TRBD1. From germline, CDR1 is SGHRS and CDR2 YFSETQ. There are 15 residues in the CDR3. After removal of 0 bases from V and 2 bases from J, the junction contained 1 base not matched to a gene. The CDR3 loop is CASSLGGQGNQPQHF. The DNA for the CDR3 is TGCGCCAGCAGCTTGGGGGGACAGGGCAATCAGCCCCAGCATTTT. The variable domain in full, completed from reference TRBV5-1 and TRBJ1-5, reads KAGVTQTPRYLIKTRGQQVTLSCSPISGHRSVSWYQQTPGQGLQFLFEYFSETQRNKGNFPGRFSGRQFSNSRSEMNVSTLELGDSALYLCASSLGGQGNQPQHFGDGTRLSIL.

This clone was counted many times. The J gene is TRBJ1-1, the V gene TRBV10-3; weak D call: TRBD1 (6 bases). This CDR3 spans 12 amino acids. V was pared by 4 bases and J by 11 bases, with 14 bases between. Germline assignment: CDR1 ENHRY and CDR2 SYGVKD. The CDR3 spells CAISAGVRVAFF. The CDR3 DNA reads as TGTGCCATCAGTGCAGGGGTTCGGGTGGCTTTCTTT.

CDR3 nucleotides: TGCAGTGTCCCCCTAGACTATGGCTACACCTTC. Its translation is CSVPLDYGYTF. This chain uses TRBV20-1 with TRBJ1-2; unclear D gene. Trimming took off 7 bases at V and 3 bases at J, with 9 bases between the two ends. The length of the CDR3 is 11 residues. The germline CDR1 and CDR2 sequences are DFQATT and SNEGSKA (reference sequence).

The V call is TRBV30, the J call TRBJ1-1, with a weak D call TRBD1 (6 bases). Deletions cut 0 bases from V and 0 bases from J, with 8 bases between. This CDR3 has 14 residues. The germline CDR1 and CDR2 sequences are GTSNPN and SVGIG (reference sequence). The CDR3 DNA reads TGTGCCTGGAGTGTAGGACAGTTGAACACTGAAGCTTTCTTT. This gives the protein CAWSVGQLNTEAFF.

The chain links TRBV18 to TRBJ1-1; D gene uncertain. This CDR3 is 14 amino acids long. Germline-derived CDR1 and CDR2 are KGHSH and LQKENI. Trimming cost V 5 bases and J 2 bases, with 12 bases left between them. The CDR3 region is CASSAGGFNTEAFF. The CDR3 coding sequence is TGTGCCAGCTCAGCTGGAGGATTCAACACTGAAGCTTTCTTT.

The genes are TRBV7-2 and TRBJ2-1; TRBD2 matches 12 bases. Germline-derived CDR1 and CDR2 are SGHTA and FQGNSA. The J segment lost 3 bases and the V segment lost 5 bases, leaving 5 bases of the junction unmatched. The CDR3 has 16 amino acids. The CDR3 sequence is CASSSGLAGFYNEQFF. The CDR3 coding sequence is TGTGCCAGCAGCAGTGGACTAGCGGGATTCTACAATGAGCAGTTCTTC.

The J gene is TRBJ2-1, the V gene TRBV7-2; 10 bases line up with TRBD2. The CDR3 contains 15 residues. V lost 4 bases and J lost 6; bases outside the gene matches: 6. The germline V gene encodes CDR1 SGHTA and CDR2 FQGNSA. CDR3 in DNA: TGTGCCAGCAGCTCAAAAGCTAGCGGGAGCAATGAGCAGTTCTTC. Amino acid sequence: CASSSKASGSNEQFF. The whole variable domain, filled in from reference TRBV7-2 and TRBJ2-1, reads GAGVSQSPSNKVTEKGKDVELRCDPISGHTALYWYRQSLGQGLEFLIYFQGNSAPDKSGLPSDRFSAERTGGSVSTLTIQRTQQEDSAVYLCASSSKASGSNEQFFGPGTRLTVL.

This chain joins TRBV7-6 and TRBJ2-2; D uncertain. The CDR3 contains 17 residues. CDR1 SGHVS and CDR2 FNYEAQ come from the germline V gene. Trimming cost V 5 bases and J 4 bases, with 20 bases left between them. The CDR3 loop reads CASSRVWLGSGTGELFF. The CDR3 DNA follows: TGTGCCAGCAGCCGTGTTTGGCTGGGGTCGGGCACCGGGGAGCTGTTTTTT.

The chain combines TRBV7-8 with TRBJ2-5, with a weak D call TRBD1 (5 bases). Germline CDR1 is SGHVS and CDR2 is FQNEAQ. V shed 1 base and J shed 0 bases, with 15 bases lying between them. CDR3 length equals 17 residues. The CDR3 region is CASSLGVGRAYQETQYF. The CDR3 region has the DNA TGTGCCAGCAGCTTAGGTGTCGGCAGGGCCTACCAAGAGACCCAGTACTTC.

V and J are TRBV7-8 and TRBJ2-1; 11 nucleotides align to TRBD2. The germline V gene has CDR1 SGHVS and CDR2 FQNEAQ. CDR3 size: 16 residues. Trimming cost V 3 bases and J 5 bases; bases outside gene matches: 6. CDR3 nucleotide sequence: TGTGCCAGCAGCTTCCTTAGCGGGAGGGGAAACAATGAGCAGTTCTTC. Its protein product is CASSFLSGRGNNEQFF.

J is TRBJ2-5 and V is TRBV27; no clear D gene. The CDR3 consists of 15 residues. Trimming stripped 0 bases from V and 1 base from J, with 9 bases between. Germline assignment: CDR1 MNHEY and CDR2 SMNVEV (reference sequence). The CDR3 nucleotides read TGTGCCAGCAGTTTATCTTACCAGCCCCAAGAGACCCAGTACTTC. Amino acids: CASSLSYQPQETQYF.

The chain joins TRBV7-3 to TRBJ2-2; maybe TRBD1 (5 bases). Trimming removed 0 bases at V and 7 bases at J, with 9 bases between. The CDR3 runs 14 residues. Looked up from germline, CDR1 is SGHTA and CDR2 is FQGTGA. The CDR3 is CASSLTPRDGELFF. CDR3 in DNA: TGTGCCAGCAGCTTAACTCCCAGGGACGGGGAGCTGTTTTTT.

V and J are TRBV28 and TRBJ1-2; D is perhaps TRBD1 (5 bases). The CDR3 is made up of 14 amino acids. V gave up 5 bases and J gave up 1 base, with 11 bases separating them. Germline-derived CDR1 and CDR2 are MDHEN and SYDVKM. This CDR3 is CASSLGRNNYGYTF. As DNA, the CDR3 is TGTGCCAGCAGTCTGGGGCGGAATAACTATGGCTACACCTTC.

The chain has TRBV29-1 and TRBJ2-3, with 7 bases aligning to TRBD2. Germline CDR1 and CDR2: SQVTM and ANQGSEA. The CDR3 has 15 amino acids. J was trimmed by 0 bases and V by 4 bases; bases with no gene match: 7. CDR3 DNA: TGCAGCGTTGCGTTGGTGGGAGGGAGCACAGATACGCAGTATTTT. Translating it yields CSVALVGGSTDTQYF.